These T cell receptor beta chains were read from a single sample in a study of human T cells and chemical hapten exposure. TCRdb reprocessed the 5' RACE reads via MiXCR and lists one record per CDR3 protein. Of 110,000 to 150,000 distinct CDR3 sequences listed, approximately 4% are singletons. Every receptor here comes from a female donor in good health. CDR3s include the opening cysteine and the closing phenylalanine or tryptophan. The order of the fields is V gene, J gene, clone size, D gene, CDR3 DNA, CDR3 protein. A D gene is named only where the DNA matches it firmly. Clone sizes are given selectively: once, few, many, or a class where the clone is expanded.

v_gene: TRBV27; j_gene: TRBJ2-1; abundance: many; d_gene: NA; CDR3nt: TGTGCCAGCAGTTCACAGGGCCCTGGGTACAATGAGCAGTTCTTC; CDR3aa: CASSSQGPGYNEQFF
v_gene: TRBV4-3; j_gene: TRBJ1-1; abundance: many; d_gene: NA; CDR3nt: TGCGCCAGCAGCCAAGATCTCCAGGGGTTCACTGAAGCTTTCTTT; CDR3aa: CASSQDLQGFTEAFF
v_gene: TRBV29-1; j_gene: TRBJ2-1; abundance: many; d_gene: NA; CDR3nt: TGCAGCGTTGAAATAAAAGGGATTGAGCAGTTCTTC; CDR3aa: CSVEIKGIEQFF
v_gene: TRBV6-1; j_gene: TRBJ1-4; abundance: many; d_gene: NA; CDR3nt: TGTGCCAGCAGTGAAGCGACTTGGATAACCGCAACTAATGAAAAACTGTTTTTT; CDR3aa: CASSEATWITATNEKLFF
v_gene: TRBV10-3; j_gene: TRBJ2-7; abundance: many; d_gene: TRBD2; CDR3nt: TGTGCCATCATGGAATCGGGGGGAGACGAGCAGTACTTC; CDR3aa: CAIMESGGDEQYF
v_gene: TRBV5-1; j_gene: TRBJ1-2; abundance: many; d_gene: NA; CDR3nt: TGCGCCAGCAGCTTGGAATCTCCAAACTATGGCTACACCTTC; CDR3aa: CASSLESPNYGYTF
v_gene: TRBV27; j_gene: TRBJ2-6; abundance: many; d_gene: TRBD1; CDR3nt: TGTGCCAGCAGCTCAGGGGGCGCTGGGGCCAACGTCCTGACTTTC; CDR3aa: CASSSGGAGANVLTF
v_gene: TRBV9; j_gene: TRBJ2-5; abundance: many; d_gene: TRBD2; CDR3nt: TGTGCCAGCAGCGTAGCGGGGGGGCAAGAGACCCAGTACTTC; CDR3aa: CASSVAGGQETQYF
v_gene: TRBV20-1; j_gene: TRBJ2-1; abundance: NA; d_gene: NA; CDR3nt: TGCAGTGCTACTCCCGGGCTTGGGTTCGATGAGCAGTTCTTC; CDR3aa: CSATPGLGFDEQFF
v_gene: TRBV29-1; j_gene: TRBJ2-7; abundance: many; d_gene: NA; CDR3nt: TGCAGCGTTGACGCCGGGGTCGACGAGCAGTACTTC; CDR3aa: CSVDAGVDEQYF
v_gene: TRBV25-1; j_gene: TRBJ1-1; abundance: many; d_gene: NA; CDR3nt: TGTGCCAGCAGTGAATCGGCGGCTTCGAACACTGAAGCTTTCTTT; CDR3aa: CASSESAASNTEAFF
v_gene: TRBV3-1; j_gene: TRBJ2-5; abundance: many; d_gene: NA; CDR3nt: TGTGCCAGCAGCCAAGAGCGAGAGACCCAGTACTTC; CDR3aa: CASSQERETQYF
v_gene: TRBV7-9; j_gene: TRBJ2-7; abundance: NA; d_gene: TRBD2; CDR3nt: TGTGCCAGCAGCTTAGCGGGGGGGGACTACGAGCAGTACTTC; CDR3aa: CASSLAGGDYEQYF
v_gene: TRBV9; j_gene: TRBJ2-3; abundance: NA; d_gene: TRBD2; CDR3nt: TGTGCCAGCAGCTCAGAACTAGCGGGGGTGATCACAGATACGCAGTATTTT; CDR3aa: CASSSELAGVITDTQYF
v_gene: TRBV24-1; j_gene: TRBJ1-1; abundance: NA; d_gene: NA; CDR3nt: TGTGCCACCCAAGGAACGGGGGGGACTGAAGCTTTCTTT; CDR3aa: CATQGTGGTEAFF
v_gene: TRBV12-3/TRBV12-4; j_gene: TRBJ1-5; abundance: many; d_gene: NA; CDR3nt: TGTGCCAGCAGTTTTGGAGGTCAGCCCCAGCATTTT; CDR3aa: CASSFGGQPQHF
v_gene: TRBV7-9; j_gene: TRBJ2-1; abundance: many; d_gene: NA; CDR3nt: TGTGCCAGCAGCGCAGGAGGGGTTGAGCAGTTCTTC; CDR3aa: CASSAGGVEQFF
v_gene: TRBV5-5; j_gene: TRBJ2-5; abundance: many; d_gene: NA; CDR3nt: TGTGCCAGCAGCTTCAGCTTCAAAGAGACCCAGTACTTC; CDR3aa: CASSFSFKETQYF
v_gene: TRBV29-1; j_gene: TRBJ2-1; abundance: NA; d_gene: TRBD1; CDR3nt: TGCAGCGTTGATTTTCCCGGGACAGGGGCTTACAATGAGCAGTTCTTC; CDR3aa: CSVDFPGTGAYNEQFF
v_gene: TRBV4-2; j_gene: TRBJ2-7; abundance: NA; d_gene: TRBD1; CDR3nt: TGTGCCAGCAGCCAAGTGGCGGGACAGGGGGGCCACGAGCAGTACTTC; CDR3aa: CASSQVAGQGGHEQYF
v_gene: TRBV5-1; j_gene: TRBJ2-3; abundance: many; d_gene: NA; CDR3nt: TGCGCCAGCAGCTTGGAAGGAGTTCGAGATACGCAGTATTTT; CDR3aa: CASSLEGVRDTQYF
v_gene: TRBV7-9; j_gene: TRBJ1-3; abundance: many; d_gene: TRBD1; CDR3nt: TGTGCCAGCAGGCCACAGGGGCCAAACTCTGGAAACACCATATATTTT; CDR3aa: CASRPQGPNSGNTIYF
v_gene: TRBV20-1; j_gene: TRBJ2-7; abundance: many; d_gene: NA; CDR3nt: TGCAGTGCTAGAACCCTGGGTGACCGACTCTCCTACGAGCAGTACTTC; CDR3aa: CSARTLGDRLSYEQYF
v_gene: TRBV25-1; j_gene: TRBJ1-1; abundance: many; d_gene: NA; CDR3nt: TGTGCCAGCAGTGGGGGGGGTGACACTGAAGCTTTCTTT; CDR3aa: CASSGGGDTEAFF
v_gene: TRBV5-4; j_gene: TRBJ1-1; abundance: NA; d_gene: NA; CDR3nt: TGTGCCAGCAGCTTTAAGAGGGACACTGAAGCTTTCTTT; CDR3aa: CASSFKRDTEAFF
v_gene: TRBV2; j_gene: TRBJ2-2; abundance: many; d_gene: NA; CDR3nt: TGTGCCAGCTTTGGACAGCCGAACACCGGGGAGCTGTTTTTT; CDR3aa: CASFGQPNTGELFF
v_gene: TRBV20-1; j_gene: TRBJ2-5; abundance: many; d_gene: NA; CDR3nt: TGCAGTGCTACGAAGGTCGGGGGAGTGCAAGAGACCCAGTACTTC; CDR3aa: CSATKVGGVQETQYF
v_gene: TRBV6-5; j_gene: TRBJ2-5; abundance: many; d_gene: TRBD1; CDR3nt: TGTGCCAGCGGTCGTGAGGCCAGGGGGCGTGAGACCCAGTACTTC; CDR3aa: CASGREARGRETQYF
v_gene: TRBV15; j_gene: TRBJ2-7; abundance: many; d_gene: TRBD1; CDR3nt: TGTGCCACCAGCAGAGACCAGGGGGCTACCTACGAGCAGTACTTC; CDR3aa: CATSRDQGATYEQYF
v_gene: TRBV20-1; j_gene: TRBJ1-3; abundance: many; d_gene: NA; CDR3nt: TGCAGTGCTAGAGTCCAGGGAGGAAACACCATATATTTT; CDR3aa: CSARVQGGNTIYF
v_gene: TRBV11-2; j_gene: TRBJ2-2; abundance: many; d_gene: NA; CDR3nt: TGTGCCAGCAGCTTGCTCTCTGTCCCCGGGGAGCTGTTTTTT; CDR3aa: CASSLLSVPGELFF
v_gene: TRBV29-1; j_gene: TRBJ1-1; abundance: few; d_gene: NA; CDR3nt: TGCCCCCAGGATGGGGAGGGCGGCGGGGGCACTGAAGCTTTCTTT; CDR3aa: CPQDGEGGGGTEAFF
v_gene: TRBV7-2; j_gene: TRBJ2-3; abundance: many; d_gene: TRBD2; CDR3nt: TGTGCCAGCAGCTTAGGGCAAGCCGGGGGGAGCACAGATACGCAGTATTTT; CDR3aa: CASSLGQAGGSTDTQYF